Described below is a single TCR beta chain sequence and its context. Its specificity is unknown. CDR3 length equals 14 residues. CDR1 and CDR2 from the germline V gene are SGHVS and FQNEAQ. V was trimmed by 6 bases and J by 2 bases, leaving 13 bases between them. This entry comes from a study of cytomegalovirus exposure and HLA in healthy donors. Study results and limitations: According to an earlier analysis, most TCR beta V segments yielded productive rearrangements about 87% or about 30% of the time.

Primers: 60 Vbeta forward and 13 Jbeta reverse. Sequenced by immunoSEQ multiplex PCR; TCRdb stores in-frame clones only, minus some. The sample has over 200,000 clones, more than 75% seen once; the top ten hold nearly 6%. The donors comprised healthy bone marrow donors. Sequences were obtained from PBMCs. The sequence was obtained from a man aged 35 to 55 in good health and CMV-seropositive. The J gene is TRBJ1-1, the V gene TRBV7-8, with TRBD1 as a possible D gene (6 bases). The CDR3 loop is CASRETGINTEAFF. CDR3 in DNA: TGTGCCAGCAGGGAGACAGGAATTAACACTGAAGCTTTCTTT.